This is a list of T cell receptor beta chains from one sample in a study of T cells in Graves' hyperthyroidism and ophthalmopathy. TCRdb redid the calling of the multiplex PCR reads with MiXCR, one entry per CDR3 protein. Seen here are about 360,000 distinct CDR3 sequences, about 15% observed once, and the top ten hold 25% to 35%. The sample consisted of blood. The receptors shown here come from a young woman with Graves' hyperthyroidism that later progressed to Graves' ophthalmopathy. Each CDR3 is given with its conserved first and last residue. A D gene is named only where the DNA matches it firmly. Size values are once, few and many counts, or a class for expanded clones, and some rows have none.

j_call	clone_size	v_call	d_call	cdr3_aa	cdr3_nt
TRBJ2-7	few	TRBV19	TRBD1	CASSTLPDRGPYEQYF	TGTGCCAGTAGTACGCTCCCCGACAGGGGCCCGTACGAGCAGTACTTC
TRBJ2-2	few	TRBV28	TRBD2	CASSPFSGRAEELFF	TGTGCCAGCAGTCCATTCAGCGGGAGGGCCGAGGAGCTGTTTTTT
TRBJ1-2	many	TRBV12-3/TRBV12-4	TRBD1	CASREQGVNYGYTF	TGTGCCAGCAGGGAACAGGGGGTAAACTATGGCTACACCTTC
TRBJ1-5	many	TRBV28	.	CASSFMLRGHRNQPQHF	TGTGCCAGCAGTTTTATGCTTCGGGGGCATAGGAATCAGCCCCAGCATTTT
TRBJ1-6	many	TRBV7-8	.	CASSLNPQGGNSPLHF	TGTGCCAGCAGCTTAAACCCACAGGGTGGGAATTCACCCCTCCACTTT
TRBJ1-4	many	TRBV6-1	TRBD1	CASIIDRDEKLFF	TGTGCCAGCATCATCGACAGGGATGAAAAACTGTTTTTT
TRBJ2-7	many	TRBV2	.	CASSETVYEQYF	TGTGCCAGCAGTGAGACAGTCTACGAGCAGTACTTC
TRBJ2-7	many	TRBV20-1	.	CSATGGSPEQYF	TGCAGTGCAACGGGTGGCTCCCCCGAGCAGTACTTC
TRBJ1-2	many	TRBV20-1	.	CSAGRGEGYTF	TGCAGTGCTGGGAGGGGGGAAGGCTACACCTTC
TRBJ1-1	.	TRBV7-9	TRBD1	CASSFQDRMMNTEAFF	TGTGCCAGCAGCTTCCAGGACAGGATGATGAACACTGAAGCTTTCTTT
TRBJ2-1	many	TRBV28	TRBD1	CASSLVGQGVFDEQFF	TGTGCCAGCAGTTTGGTGGGACAGGGGGTATTCGATGAGCAGTTCTTC
TRBJ2-2	.	TRBV28	.	CASSWSARTGELSF	TGTGCCAGCAGTTGGAGCGCCCGCACCGGGGAGCTGTCTTTT
TRBJ2-1	many	TRBV7-9	TRBD2	CASSPWASGYNEQFF	TGTGCCAGCAGCCCCTGGGCTAGCGGATACAATGAGCAGTTCTTC
TRBJ2-1	few	TRBV7-9	TRBD2	CASSPPTSGRAGYEQFF	TGTGCCAGCAGCCCCCCTACTAGCGGGAGGGCCGGGTATGAGCAGTTCTTC
TRBJ2-1	many	TRBV5-1	TRBD1	CASSLGTGISYNEQFF	TGCGCCAGCAGCCTAGGGACAGGGATATCCTACAATGAGCAGTTCTTC
TRBJ1-1	.	TRBV27	.	CASSSQVNTAAFF	TGTGCCAGCAGTTCCCAGGTGAACACTGCAGCTTTCTTT
TRBJ2-1	many	TRBV18	TRBD1	CASSPRRDRGGDEQFF	TGTGCCAGCTCACCACGTAGGGACAGGGGTGGCGATGAGCAGTTCTTC
TRBJ2-3	.	TRBV5-1	TRBD2	CASSLVASGSGADTQYF	TGCGCCAGCAGCTTGGTTGCTAGCGGGAGCGGGGCAGATACGCAGTATTTT
TRBJ1-4	few	TRBV5-8	.	CASSSSRDFNEKLFF	TGTGCCAGCAGCTCGTCGCGGGACTTTAATGAAAAACTGTTTTTT
TRBJ2-1	.	TRBV4-3	TRBD2	CASSQRAWGLAGESPIAFF	TGCGCCAGCAGCCAAAGGGCCTGGGGACTAGCGGGAGAGAGCCCGATAGCGTTCTTC
TRBJ2-2	.	TRBV28	.	CASSLRGQHTGELFF	TGTGCCAGCAGTTTACGTGGGCAGCACACCGGGGAGCTGTTTTTT
TRBJ1-2	many	TRBV5-1	.	CASSLVIEYGYTF	TGCGCCAGCAGCTTGGTGATCGAGTATGGCTACACCTTC
TRBJ2-7	few	TRBV19	TRBD2	CASSTHSGKASTYEQYF	TGTGCCAGTAGTACACATAGCGGGAAGGCTTCTACCTACGAGCAGTACTTC